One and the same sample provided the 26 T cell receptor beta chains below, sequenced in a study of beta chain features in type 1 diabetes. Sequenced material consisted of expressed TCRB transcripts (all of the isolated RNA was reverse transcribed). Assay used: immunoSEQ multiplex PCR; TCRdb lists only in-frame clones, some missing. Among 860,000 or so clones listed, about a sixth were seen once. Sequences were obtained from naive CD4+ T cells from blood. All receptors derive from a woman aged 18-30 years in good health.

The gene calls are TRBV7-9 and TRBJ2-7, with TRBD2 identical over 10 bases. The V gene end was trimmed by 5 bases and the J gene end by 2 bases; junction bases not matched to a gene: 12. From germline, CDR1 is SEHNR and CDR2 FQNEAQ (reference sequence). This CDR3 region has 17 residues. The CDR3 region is CASSNQAGTSATYEQYF. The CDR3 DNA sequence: TGTGCCAGCAGCAACCAGGCAGGGACTAGCGCAACCTACGAGCAGTACTTC.

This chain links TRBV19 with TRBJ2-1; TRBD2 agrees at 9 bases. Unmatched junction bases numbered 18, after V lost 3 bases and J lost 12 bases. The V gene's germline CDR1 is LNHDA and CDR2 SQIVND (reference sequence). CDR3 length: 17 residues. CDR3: CASSITLSGSPSKRQFF. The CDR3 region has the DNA TGTGCCAGTAGTATTACACTTAGCGGGAGCCCCTCAAAGAGGCAGTTCTTC.

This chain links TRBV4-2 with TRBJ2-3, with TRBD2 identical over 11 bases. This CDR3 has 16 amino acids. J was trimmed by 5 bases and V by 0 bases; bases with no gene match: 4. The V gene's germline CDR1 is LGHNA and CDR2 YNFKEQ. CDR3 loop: CASSQEYTSGRDTQYF. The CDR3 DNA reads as TGTGCCAGCAGCCAAGAATACACTAGCGGGAGAGATACGCAGTATTTT.

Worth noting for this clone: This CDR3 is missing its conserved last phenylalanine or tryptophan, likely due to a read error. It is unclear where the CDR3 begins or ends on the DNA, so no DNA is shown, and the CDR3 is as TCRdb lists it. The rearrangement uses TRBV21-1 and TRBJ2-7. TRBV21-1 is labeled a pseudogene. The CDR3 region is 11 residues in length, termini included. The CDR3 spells CASSEGQFHGL.

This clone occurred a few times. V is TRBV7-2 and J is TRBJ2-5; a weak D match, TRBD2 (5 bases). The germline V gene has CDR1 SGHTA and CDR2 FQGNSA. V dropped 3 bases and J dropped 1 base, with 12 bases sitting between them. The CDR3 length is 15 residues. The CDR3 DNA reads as TGTGCCAGCAGCTTCCTAGGACTGATCCAAGAGACCCAGTACTTC. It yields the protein CASSFLGLIQETQYF.

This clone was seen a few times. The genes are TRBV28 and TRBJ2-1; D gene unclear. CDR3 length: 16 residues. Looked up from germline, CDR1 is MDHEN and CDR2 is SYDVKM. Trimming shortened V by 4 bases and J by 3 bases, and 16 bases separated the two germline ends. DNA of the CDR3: TGTGCCAGCAGTTCCCTGGGTTCATTTTTCTACAATGAGCAGTTCTTC. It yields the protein CASSSLGSFFYNEQFF.

The CDR3 loop reads CASSLGIAGGVYEQYF. The CDR3 DNA reads as TGTGCCAGCAGCTTAGGAATAGCGGGAGGAGTCTACGAGCAGTACTTC. This sequence joins TRBV11-2 and TRBJ2-7; TRBD2 matches at 10 bases. The length of the CDR3 is 16 residues. V lost 1 base and J lost 3; bases outside the gene matches: 6. Germline V gives CDR1 SGHAT, CDR2 FQNNGV. Combining the CDR3 with reference TRBV11-2 and TRBJ2-7 gives the whole variable domain EAGVAQSPRYKIIEKRQSVAFWCNPISGHATLYWYQQILGQGPKLLIQFQNNGVVDDSQLPKDRFSAERLKGVDSTLKIQPAKLEDSAVYLCASSLGIAGGVYEQYFGPGTRLTVT.

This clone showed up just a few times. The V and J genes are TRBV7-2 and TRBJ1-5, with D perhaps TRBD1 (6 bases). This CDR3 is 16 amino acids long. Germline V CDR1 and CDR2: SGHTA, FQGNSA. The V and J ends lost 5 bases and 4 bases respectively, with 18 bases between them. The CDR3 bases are TGTGCCAGCAGCCGGGAAGGGGGGACCGAAAATCAGCCCCAGCATTTT. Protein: CASSREGGTENQPQHF. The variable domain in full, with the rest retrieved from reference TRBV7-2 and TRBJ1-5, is GAGVSQSPSNKVTEKGKDVELRCDPISGHTALYWYRQSLGQGLEFLIYFQGNSAPDKSGLPSDRFSAERTGGSVSTLTIQRTQQEDSAVYLCASSREGGTENQPQHFGDGTRLSIL.

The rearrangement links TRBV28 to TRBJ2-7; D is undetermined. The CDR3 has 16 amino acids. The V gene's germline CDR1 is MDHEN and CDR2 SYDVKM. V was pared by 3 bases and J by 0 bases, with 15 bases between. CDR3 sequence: CASSFPRRQSSYEQYF. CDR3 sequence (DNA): TGTGCCAGCAGTTTTCCTAGGCGGCAGAGCTCCTACGAGCAGTACTTC.

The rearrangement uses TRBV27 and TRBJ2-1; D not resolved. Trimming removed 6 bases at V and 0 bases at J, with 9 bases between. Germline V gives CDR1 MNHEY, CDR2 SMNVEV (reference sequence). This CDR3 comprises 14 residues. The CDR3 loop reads CASRSGSSYNEQFF. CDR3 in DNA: TGTGCCAGCAGGAGTGGTAGCTCCTACAATGAGCAGTTCTTC.

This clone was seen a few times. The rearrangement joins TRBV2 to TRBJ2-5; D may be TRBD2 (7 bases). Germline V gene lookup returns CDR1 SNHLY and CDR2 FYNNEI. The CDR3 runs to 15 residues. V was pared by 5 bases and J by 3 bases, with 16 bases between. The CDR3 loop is CASSRRGAEKETQYF. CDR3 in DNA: TGTGCCAGCAGTCGCCGGGGGGCAGAAAAAGAGACCCAGTACTTC.

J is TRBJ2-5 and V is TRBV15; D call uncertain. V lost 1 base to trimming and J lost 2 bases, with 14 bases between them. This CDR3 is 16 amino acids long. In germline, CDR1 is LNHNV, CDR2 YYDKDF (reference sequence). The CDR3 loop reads CATSRGPDIGQETQYF. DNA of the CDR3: TGTGCCACCAGCAGAGGTCCCGACATCGGGCAAGAGACCCAGTACTTC.

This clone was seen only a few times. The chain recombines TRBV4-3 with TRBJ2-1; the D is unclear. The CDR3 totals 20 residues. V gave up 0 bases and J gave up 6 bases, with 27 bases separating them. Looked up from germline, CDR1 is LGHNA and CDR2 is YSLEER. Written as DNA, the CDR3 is TGCGCCAGCAGCCAAGAGAGTAGCTTGGTGGGGTTCTACTTTGGCAATGAGCAGTTCTTC. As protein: CASSQESSLVGFYFGNEQFF.

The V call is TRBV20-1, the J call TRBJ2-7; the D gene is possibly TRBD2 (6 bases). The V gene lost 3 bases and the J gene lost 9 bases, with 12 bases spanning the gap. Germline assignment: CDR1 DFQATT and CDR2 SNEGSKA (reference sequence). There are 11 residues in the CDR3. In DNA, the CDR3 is TGCAGTGCTAGGGAGCGGGTCGGGCAGTACTTC. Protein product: CSARERVGQYF.

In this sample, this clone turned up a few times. The CDR3 DNA is TGTGCCACCAGCAGAGGACAGGGGGCAGATACGCAGTATTTT. This codes for CATSRGQGADTQYF. V gene TRBV15 combines with J gene TRBJ2-3; TRBD1 agrees at 9 bases. Trimming removed 1 base from V and 4 bases from J; junction bases left unmatched: 0. Germline CDR1 reads LNHNV; CDR2 reads YYDKDF (reference sequence). The length of the CDR3 is 14 residues.

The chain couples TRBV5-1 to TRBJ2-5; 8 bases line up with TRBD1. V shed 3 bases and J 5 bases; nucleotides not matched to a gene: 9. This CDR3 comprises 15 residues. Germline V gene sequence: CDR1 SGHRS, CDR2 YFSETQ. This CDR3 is CASSWGTGNRETQYF. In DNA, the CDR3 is TGCGCCAGCAGCTGGGGGACAGGAAACAGGGAGACCCAGTACTTC. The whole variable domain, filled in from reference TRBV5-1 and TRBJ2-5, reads KAGVTQTPRYLIKTRGQQVTLSCSPISGHRSVSWYQQTPGQGLQFLFEYFSETQRNKGNFPGRFSGRQFSNSRSEMNVSTLELGDSALYLCASSWGTGNRETQYFGPGTRLLVL.

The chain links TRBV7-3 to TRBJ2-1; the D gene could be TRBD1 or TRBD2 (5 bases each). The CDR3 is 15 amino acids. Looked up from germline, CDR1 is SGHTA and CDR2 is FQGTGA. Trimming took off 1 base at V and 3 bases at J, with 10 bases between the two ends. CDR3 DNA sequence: TGTGCCAGCAGCTTAATGTCTGGGGGCTACAATGAGCAGTTCTTC. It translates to CASSLMSGGYNEQFF.

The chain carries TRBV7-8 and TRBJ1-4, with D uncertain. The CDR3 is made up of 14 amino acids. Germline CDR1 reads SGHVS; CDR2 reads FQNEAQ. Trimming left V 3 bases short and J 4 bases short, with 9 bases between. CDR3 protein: CASSFRQRNEKLFF. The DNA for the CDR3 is TGTGCCAGCAGCTTTAGGCAGCGTAATGAAAAACTGTTTTTT.

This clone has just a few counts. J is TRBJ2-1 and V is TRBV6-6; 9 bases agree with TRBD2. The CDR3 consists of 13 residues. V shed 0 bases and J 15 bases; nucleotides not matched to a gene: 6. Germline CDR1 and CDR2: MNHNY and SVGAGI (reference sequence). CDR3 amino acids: CASSYSSGRSPFF. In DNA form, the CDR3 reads TGTGCCAGCAGTTACTCAAGCGGGAGGTCCCCGTTCTTC.

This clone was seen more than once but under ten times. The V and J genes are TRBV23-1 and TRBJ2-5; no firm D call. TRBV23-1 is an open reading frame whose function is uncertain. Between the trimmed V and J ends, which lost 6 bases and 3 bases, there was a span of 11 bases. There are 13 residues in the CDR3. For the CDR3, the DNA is TGCGCCAGCAGCCCCCTAGTGAAAGAGACCCAGTACTTC. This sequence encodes CASSPLVKETQYF.

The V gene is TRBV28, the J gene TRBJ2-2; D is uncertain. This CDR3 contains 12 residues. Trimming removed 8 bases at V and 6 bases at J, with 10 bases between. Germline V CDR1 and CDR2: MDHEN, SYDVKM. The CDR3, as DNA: TGTGCCAGCCAGTTGCTACCCGGGGAGCTGTTTTTT. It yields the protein CASQLLPGELFF.

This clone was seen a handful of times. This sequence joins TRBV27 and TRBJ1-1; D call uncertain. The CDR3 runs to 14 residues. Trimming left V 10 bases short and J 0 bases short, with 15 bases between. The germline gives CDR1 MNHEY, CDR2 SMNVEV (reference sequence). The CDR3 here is CANVSVLLNTEAFF. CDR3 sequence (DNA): TGTGCCAACGTTTCGGTCCTTCTGAACACTGAAGCTTTCTTT.

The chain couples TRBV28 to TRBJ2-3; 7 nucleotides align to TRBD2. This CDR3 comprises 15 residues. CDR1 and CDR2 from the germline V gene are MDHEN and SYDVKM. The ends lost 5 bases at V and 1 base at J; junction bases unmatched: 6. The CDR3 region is CASSIGRAGTDTQYF. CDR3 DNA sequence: TGTGCCAGCAGTATTGGGAGGGCGGGCACAGATACGCAGTATTTT.

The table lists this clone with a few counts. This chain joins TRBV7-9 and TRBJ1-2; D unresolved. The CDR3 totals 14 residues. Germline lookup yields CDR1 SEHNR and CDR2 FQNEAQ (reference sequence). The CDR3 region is CSSALDGANYGYTF. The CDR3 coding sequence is TGTTCGTCCGCTCTCGACGGAGCTAACTATGGCTACACCTTC.

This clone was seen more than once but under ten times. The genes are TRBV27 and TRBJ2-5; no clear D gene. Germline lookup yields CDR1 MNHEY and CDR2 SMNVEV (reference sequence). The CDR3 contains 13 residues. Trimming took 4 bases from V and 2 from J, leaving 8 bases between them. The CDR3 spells CASSSIGQETQYF. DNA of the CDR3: TGTGCCAGCAGTTCGATAGGACAAGAGACCCAGTACTTC.

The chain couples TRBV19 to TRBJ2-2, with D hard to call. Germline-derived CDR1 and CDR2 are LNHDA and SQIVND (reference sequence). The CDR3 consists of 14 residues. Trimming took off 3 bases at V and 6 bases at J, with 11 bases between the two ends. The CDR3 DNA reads TGTGCCAGTAGTATGACATACAACGCCGGGGAGCTGTTTTTT. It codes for CASSMTYNAGELFF.